One and the same sample provided the 25 T cell receptor beta chains below, sequenced in a study of T-cell memory formation after mild COVID-19. Each CDR3 protein is one row after TCRdb ran MiXCR on the 5' RACE reads. The table records fewer than 550,000 distinct CDR3 sequences, 20% of them present only once. Material for sequencing was PBMCs or a T cell subset sorted from them (not recorded which). The receptors stem from an adult woman who had mild COVID-19 (a few samples of this study predate the infection). Cell type and time point are not known.

This clonotype was found a few times. The V and J genes are TRBV5-1 and TRBJ2-1; TRBD1 matches at 7 bases. Germline-derived CDR1 and CDR2 are SGHRS and YFSETQ. V shed 0 bases, J shed 0 bases, and the junction held 6 bases outside the gene matches. The CDR3 consists of 17 residues. In DNA, the CDR3 is TGCGCCAGCAGCTTGGGGACAGGCCTGAGCTCCTACAATGAGCAGTTCTTC. It encodes CASSLGTGLSSYNEQFF.

V is TRBV6-5 and J is TRBJ2-1; D remains ambiguous. The germline CDR1 and CDR2 sequences are MNHEY and SVGAGI. The CDR3 is made up of 11 amino acids. V gave up 6 bases and J gave up 8 bases, with 8 bases separating them. CDR3 DNA: TGTGCCAGCAGCAACAACTATGAGCAGTTCTTC. Translating gives CASSNNYEQFF.

The CDR3 sequence is CASTTGVRPEELFF. For the CDR3, the DNA is TGCGCCAGCACGACGGGGGTACGGCCTGAGGAGCTGTTTTTT. The V gene is TRBV5-1, the J gene TRBJ2-2, with a possible D match to TRBD2 (6 bases). Between the trimmed V and J ends, which lost 6 bases and 10 bases, there was a span of 19 bases. The CDR3 consists of 14 residues. Germline assignment: CDR1 SGHRS and CDR2 YFSETQ.

This clonotype occurred a few times. The V and J genes are TRBV7-9 and TRBJ1-2; weak D call: TRBD1 (6 bases). This CDR3 contains 15 residues. Trimming left V 2 bases short and J 3 bases short, with 13 bases between. Per the germline V gene, CDR1 is SEHNR and CDR2 is FQNEAQ (reference sequence). Here the CDR3 reads CASSLSVRGDYGYTF. The CDR3 nucleotides read TGTGCCAGCAGCTTATCGGTCAGGGGAGACTATGGCTACACCTTC.

This sequence joins TRBV12-3 or TRBV12-4 and TRBJ2-2; D is perhaps TRBD2 (5 bases). This CDR3 spans 15 amino acids. Trimming took off 2 bases at V and 4 bases at J, with 11 bases between the two ends. The CDR3 sequence is CASSLIAGLTGELFF. As DNA, the CDR3 is TGTGCCAGCAGTTTAATAGCCGGACTCACCGGGGAGCTGTTTTTT.

The chain is built from TRBV18 and TRBJ2-7; the match to TRBD1 covers 9 bases. Trimming at V came to 2 bases and at J to 0 bases, leaving 26 bases not matched to a gene. Germline values: CDR1 KGHSH, CDR2 LQKENI. The CDR3 spans 23 residues. CDR3 in DNA: TGTGCCAGCTCACCATGGATACTTAAACGGGACAGGGATCAGTCTGGAAGCTCCTACGAGCAGTACTTC. This gives the protein CASSPWILKRDRDQSGSSYEQYF.

The rearrangement joins TRBV5-6 to TRBJ2-7; 7 bases agree with TRBD2. Germline V gene sequence: CDR1 SGHDT, CDR2 YYEEEE. The ends lost 0 bases at V and 7 bases at J; junction bases unmatched: 7. This CDR3 has 14 amino acids. The CDR3 coding sequence is TGTGCCAGCAGCTTGGGGGGACTACTGTCTGAGCAGTACTTC. Protein product: CASSLGGLLSEQYF.

V and J are TRBV24-1 and TRBJ1-2; D remains ambiguous. CDR3 length: 13 amino acids. The V end was cut by 3 bases, the J end by 6 bases, with 10 bases between. Germline lookup yields CDR1 KGHDR and CDR2 SFDVKD. The CDR3 nucleotides are TGTGCCACCAGTGATCTACTAGGGAATGGCTACACCTTC. It is translated as CATSDLLGNGYTF.

The chain recombines TRBV6-2 or TRBV6-3 with TRBJ2-5; D perhaps matches TRBD2 (5 bases). The V end was cut by 2 bases, the J end by 0 bases, with 13 bases between. CDR1 and CDR2 (germline): MNHEY, SVGEGT. The CDR3 contains 16 residues. The CDR3: CASSYTARRYQETQYF. CDR3 coding DNA: TGTGCCAGCAGTTACACCGCGCGGAGGTACCAAGAGACCCAGTACTTC.

This sequence joins TRBV6-6 and TRBJ2-7; TRBD2 matches at 12 bases. This CDR3 is 15 amino acids long. The V segment lost 7 bases and the J segment 4 bases; nucleotides outside the gene matches: 8. Germline-derived CDR1 and CDR2 are MNHNY and SVGAGI (reference sequence). Here the CDR3 reads CASTYSTSGRYEQYF. CDR3 bases: TGTGCCAGCACCTACTCGACTAGCGGGAGATACGAGCAGTACTTC.

The chain employs TRBV24-1 and TRBJ1-5, with 9 bases lining up with TRBD1. J lost 2 bases, V lost 4 bases, and 5 bases had no gene match. CDR3 length: 16 residues. CDR1 is KGHDR, CDR2 SFDVKD, per germline. CDR3 sequence reads: CATSDRTGAGNQPQHF. The DNA for the CDR3 is TGTGCCACCAGTGACCGGACAGGGGCGGGCAATCAGCCCCAGCATTTT.

This chain uses TRBV29-1 with TRBJ2-1; 11 nucleotides match TRBD2. Germline values: CDR1 SQVTM, CDR2 ANQGSEA. The CDR3 loop spans 16 amino acids. The J segment lost 4 bases and the V segment lost 3 bases, leaving 8 bases of the junction unmatched. CDR3 residues: CSVDSTSGEFYNEQFF. CDR3 nucleotide sequence: TGCAGCGTTGATTCGACTAGCGGGGAATTTTACAATGAGCAGTTCTTC.

This clonotype was seen more than once but under ten times. This chain links TRBV12-3 or TRBV12-4 with TRBJ1-3; no firm D call. This CDR3 spans 12 amino acids. The ends were cut back, 6 bases at V and 9 bases at J, with 12 bases in the middle. The CDR3 loop is CASSPLHPTIYF. CDR3 DNA: TGTGCCAGCAGCCCCCTCCATCCCACCATATATTTT.

This chain joins TRBV20-1 and TRBJ2-5, with 7 bases aligning to TRBD2. This CDR3 region has 16 residues. The trim removed 6 bases at V and 5 bases at J, leaving 18 bases unmatched. CDR1 DFQATT and CDR2 SNEGSKA come from the germline V gene (reference sequence). DNA of the CDR3: TGCAGTGCCCGCTATCCGTCCTTAGCGGGTGCGGAGACCCAGTACTTC. It yields the protein CSARYPSLAGAETQYF.

The genes are TRBV9 and TRBJ2-3; D is undetermined. The CDR3 extends over 15 amino acids. The V end was cut by 3 bases, the J end by 0 bases, with 11 bases between. Germline CDR1 is SGDLS and CDR2 is YYNGEE. CDR3 in amino acids: CASSAASASTDTQYF. The CDR3 bases are TGTGCCAGCAGCGCAGCATCCGCTAGCACAGATACGCAGTATTTT.

This clonotype was seen only a few times. The chain uses TRBV11-3 and TRBJ2-1, with D maybe TRBD2 (6 bases). The CDR3 runs 15 residues. V was shortened by 5 bases and J by 7 bases, with 18 bases between the two germline ends. In germline, CDR1 is SGHNT, CDR2 YENEEA. The CDR3 reads CASSPFSTAGNEQFF. The CDR3 DNA reads as TGTGCCAGCAGCCCCTTTTCGACGGCGGGGAATGAGCAGTTCTTC.

V and J are TRBV18 and TRBJ2-7; D ambiguous. The germline V gene encodes CDR1 KGHSH and CDR2 LQKENI. Trimming removed 6 bases at V and 1 base at J, with 19 bases between. The CDR3 consists of 16 residues. The CDR3 DNA sequence: TGTGCCAGCTCTCGGTACGACATAGCAAAATCCTACGAGCAGTACTTC. It encodes CASSRYDIAKSYEQYF.

V gene TRBV7-2 combines with J gene TRBJ2-1, with TRBD2 identical over 9 bases. Germline lookup yields CDR1 SGHTA and CDR2 FQGNSA. Trimming at V came to 5 bases and at J to 4 bases, leaving 6 bases not matched to a gene. The CDR3 covers 15 residues. The CDR3 sequence is CASSRSGGWYNEQFF. CDR3 coding DNA: TGTGCCAGCAGCCGTAGCGGGGGCTGGTACAATGAGCAGTTCTTC. Drawing the rest from reference TRBV7-2 and TRBJ2-1, the complete variable domain is GAGVSQSPSNKVTEKGKDVELRCDPISGHTALYWYRQSLGQGLEFLIYFQGNSAPDKSGLPSDRFSAERTGGSVSTLTIQRTQQEDSAVYLCASSRSGGWYNEQFFGPGTRLTVL.

This chain joins TRBV19 and TRBJ1-3; perhaps TRBD1 as D (6 bases). In germline, CDR1 is LNHDA, CDR2 SQIVND (reference sequence). Between the trimmed V and J ends, which lost 1 base and 2 bases, there was a span of 15 bases. This CDR3 contains 17 residues. CDR3 sequence (DNA): TGTGCCAGTAGTATAGGGCAGCGCAGGGGAACTGGAAACACCATATATTTT. It codes for CASSIGQRRGTGNTIYF.

In its sample, this clonotype was seen many times. The chain couples TRBV6-6 to TRBJ2-7, with D possibly matching TRBD1 (5 bases). The ends were cut back, 7 bases at V and 2 bases at J, with 9 bases in the middle. This CDR3 has 12 residues. CDR1 is MNHNY, CDR2 SVGAGI, per germline (reference sequence). CDR3 sequence: CASTDTAYEQYF. CDR3 bases: TGTGCCAGCACGGACACCGCCTACGAGCAGTACTTC.

The rearrangement joins TRBV13 to TRBJ2-1, with D tentatively TRBD2 (6 bases). The CDR3 covers 14 residues. Germline CDR1 and CDR2: PRHDT and FYEKMQ (reference sequence). V lost 5 bases, J lost 6 bases, and 14 bases lay in between. CDR3 amino acids: CASSHSSVSNEQFF. The DNA of the CDR3 is TGTGCCAGCAGCCACTCTAGCGTGTCCAATGAGCAGTTCTTC.

The V call is TRBV13, the J call TRBJ2-7; 7 bases line up with TRBD1. CDR3 length equals 13 residues. V was pared by 5 bases and J by 2 bases, with 3 bases of the junction left unmatched. Germline lookup yields CDR1 PRHDT and CDR2 FYEKMQ (reference sequence). The CDR3 here is CASSRRGTYEQYF. CDR3 nucleotide sequence: TGTGCCAGCAGCCGCAGGGGGACCTACGAGCAGTACTTC. Together with reference TRBV13 and TRBJ2-7, the CDR3 gives the full variable domain: AAGVIQSPRHLIKEKRETATLKCYPIPRHDTVYWYQQGPGQDPQFLISFYEKMQSDKGSIPDRFSAQQFSDYHSELNMSSLELGDSALYFCASSRRGTYEQYFGPGTRLTVT.

This clonotype has just a few counts. The chain recombines TRBV5-1 with TRBJ1-1, with unresolved D. Deletions cut 0 bases from V and 5 bases from J, with 17 bases between. CDR1 and CDR2 (germline): SGHRS, YFSETQ. This CDR3 contains 16 residues. The CDR3 loop reads CASSLELASRFTEAFF. DNA of the CDR3: TGCGCCAGCAGCTTGGAACTGGCCTCCCGATTTACTGAAGCTTTCTTT.

In its sample, this clonotype was seen many times. This sequence joins TRBV6-1 and TRBJ1-6; TRBD1 is a possible D gene (5 bases). Per the germline V gene, CDR1 is MNHNS and CDR2 is SASEGT. Trimming removed 2 bases at V and 9 bases at J, with 14 bases between. The CDR3 length is 15 residues. CDR3 in amino acids: CASSELQGTGSPLHF. The DNA of the CDR3 is TGTGCCAGCAGTGAATTGCAGGGAACGGGTTCACCCCTCCACTTT.

Points on this clonotype: At one of its ends the junction is not consistent with the germline gene, which may arise from a read error. This chain uses TRBV5-1 with TRBJ2-7, with 7 bases lining up with TRBD1. The CDR3 covers 14 residues. The germline V gene encodes CDR1 SGHRS and CDR2 YFSETQ. CDR3 protein: CASSLQGSSYEQYF. The CDR3 DNA reads TGTGCCAGCAGCTTACAGGGGAGTAGCTACGAGCAGTACTTC.